The 31 T cell receptor beta chains in this list originate from one sample, sequenced in a study of shared clonotypes between healthy human individuals. Method: immunoSEQ multiplex PCR; TCRdb's copy keeps in-frame clones and lacks some. Here the sample spans about 1 million clones, roughly 80% being singletons. What was sequenced was memory CD4+ T cells sorted from blood. Subset: CD45RA-negative fraction. Source of these receptors: a man younger than 35 in good health.

This chain connects TRBV29-1 to TRBJ1-2, with a tentative D call TRBD1 (5 bases). The CDR3 covers 14 residues. V gave up 4 bases and J gave up 0 bases, with 12 bases separating them. Germline V gene data show CDR1 as SQVTM and CDR2 as ANQGSEA. The CDR3 loop reads CSVANGGANYGYTF. Here the CDR3 DNA reads TGCAGCGTTGCCAACGGGGGGGCTAACTATGGCTACACCTTC.

This chain joins TRBV7-9 and TRBJ2-7, with 7 bases aligning to TRBD1. The CDR3 loop spans 12 amino acids. The junction had 3 bases not matched to a gene; V was cut back by 5 bases and J by 5 bases. Germline-derived CDR1 and CDR2 are SEHNR and FQNEAQ (reference sequence). Here the CDR3 DNA reads TGTGCCAGCAGCCCAGGGACAGACGAGCAGTACTTC. Its translation is CASSPGTDEQYF. The whole variable domain, filled in from reference TRBV7-9 and TRBJ2-7, reads DTGVSQNPRHKITKRGQNVTFRCDPISEHNRLYWYRQTLGQGPEFLTYFQNEAQLEKSRLLSDRFSAERPKGSFSTLEIQRTEQGDSAMYLCASSPGTDEQYFGPGTRLTVT.

The chain couples TRBV2 to TRBJ1-6, with D perhaps TRBD1 (6 bases). Trimming stripped 3 bases from V and 10 bases from J, with 13 bases between. This CDR3 has 14 residues. Germline lookup yields CDR1 SNHLY and CDR2 FYNNEI. The CDR3 bases are TGTGCCAGCAGTGACGGGGGGGGCTTCTCACCCCTCCACTTT. This translates into CASSDGGGFSPLHF.

The gene calls are TRBV15 and TRBJ1-5; 7 bases match TRBD1. The J segment lost 1 base and the V segment lost 0 bases, leaving 3 bases of the junction unmatched. From germline, CDR1 is LNHNV and CDR2 YYDKDF (reference sequence). The CDR3 sequence is 16 residues long. The CDR3 region has the DNA TGTGCCACCAGCAGAGATAGACAGGGAAGCAATCAGCCCCAGCATTTT. Protein: CATSRDRQGSNQPQHF.

This CDR3 reads CASRPMARGGLSKNIQYF. CDR3 nucleotide sequence: TGTGCCAGCAGACCAATGGCTCGTGGGGGGCTGAGCAAAAACATTCAGTACTTC. The chain joins TRBV27 to TRBJ2-4, with D perhaps matching TRBD1 or TRBD2 (6 bases each). Germline loops: CDR1 MNHEY, CDR2 SMNVEV (reference sequence). The CDR3 extends over 18 amino acids. With 6 bases removed from V and 3 bases from J, the gap between germline ends came to 24 bases.

This clone turned up a few times. This chain uses TRBV5-1 with TRBJ1-1; D might be TRBD1 (6 bases). Germline V gene data show CDR1 as SGHRS and CDR2 as YFSETQ. Trimming cost V 4 bases and J 0 bases, with 16 bases left between them. The CDR3 has 16 residues. The CDR3 sequence is CASSPFSGQMNTEAFF. The CDR3 bases are TGCGCCAGCAGCCCATTTAGCGGACAGATGAACACTGAAGCTTTCTTT.

The chain combines TRBV11-2 with TRBJ2-5; 8 positions agree with TRBD1. Germline V CDR1 and CDR2: SGHAT, FQNNGV. This CDR3 spans 15 amino acids. Germline trimming cut 1 base from V and 5 bases from J; bases unmatched to any gene: 6. In DNA form, the CDR3 reads TGTGCCAGCAGCTTAGCCAGGGGGCTGTCGGAGACCCAGTACTTC. Translating gives CASSLARGLSETQYF. Supplemented by reference TRBV11-2 and TRBJ2-5, the full variable domain reads EAGVAQSPRYKIIEKRQSVAFWCNPISGHATLYWYQQILGQGPKLLIQFQNNGVVDDSQLPKDRFSAERLKGVDSTLKIQPAKLEDSAVYLCASSLARGLSETQYFGPGTRLLVL.

The chain couples TRBV9 to TRBJ1-2; D unresolved. Trimming took off 0 bases at V and 5 bases at J, with 14 bases between the two ends. Germline V gives CDR1 SGDLS, CDR2 YYNGEE. The CDR3 loop spans 15 amino acids. CDR3 in amino acids: CASSVDTGGRYGYTF. Here the CDR3 DNA reads TGTGCCAGCAGCGTAGATACTGGAGGTCGGTATGGCTACACCTTC.

The chain is built from TRBV6-1 and TRBJ2-2, with 12 bases lining up with TRBD2. Trimming removed 4 bases from V and 1 base from J; junction bases left unmatched: 10. The CDR3 is 19 residues long. The germline CDR1 and CDR2 sequences are MNHNS and SASEGT. The CDR3 nucleotides read TGTGCCAGCAGTGCCCCTAGCGGGAGGGCCGAGAAGAACACCGGGGAGCTGTTTTTT. This translates into CASSAPSGRAEKNTGELFF.

The J gene is TRBJ2-5, the V gene TRBV5-6, with TRBD1 identical over 8 bases. The germline V gene encodes CDR1 SGHDT and CDR2 YYEEEE. This CDR3 is 14 amino acids long. The junction had 8 bases not matched to a gene; V was cut back by 3 bases and J by 7 bases. The CDR3 loop is CASSSQGAVGTQYF. The CDR3 DNA reads as TGTGCCAGCAGCTCCCAGGGGGCCGTAGGGACCCAGTACTTC.

CDR3 loop: CASSVWTSGNTIYF. The DNA for the CDR3 is TGTGCCAGCAGCGTCTGGACGTCTGGAAACACCATATATTTT. The chain has TRBV9 and TRBJ1-3; D is ambiguous. Trimming took off 2 bases at V and 1 base at J, with 7 bases between the two ends. CDR3 length: 14 residues. Per the germline V gene, CDR1 is SGDLS and CDR2 is YYNGEE.

V and J are TRBV2 and TRBJ2-5; 8 bases align to TRBD2. CDR1 is SNHLY, CDR2 FYNNEI, per germline. The CDR3 is made up of 12 amino acids. Germline trimming cut 8 bases from V and 8 bases from J; bases unmatched to any gene: 7. This CDR3 is CASGLAGFTQYF. CDR3 DNA sequence: TGTGCCAGCGGTCTAGCGGGTTTCACCCAGTACTTC.

The chain is built from TRBV27 and TRBJ2-3, with D hard to call. Deletions cut 3 bases from V and 5 bases from J, with 9 bases between. Germline V CDR1 and CDR2: MNHEY, SMNVEV (reference sequence). The CDR3 extends over 13 amino acids. The CDR3 DNA is TGTGCCAGCAGTTTGCGGAACGGAGATACGCAGTATTTT. Translated: CASSLRNGDTQYF.

The rearrangement links TRBV7-3 to TRBJ2-5, with D perhaps matching TRBD1 (6 bases). This CDR3 is built from 13 residues. The ends were cut back, 3 bases at V and 5 bases at J, with 10 bases in the middle. Germline values: CDR1 SGHTA, CDR2 FQGTGA. The CDR3 DNA reads as TGTGCCAGCAGCTTTACTAGGGGGGAGACCCAGTACTTC. Translation: CASSFTRGETQYF. The whole variable domain, filled in from reference TRBV7-3 and TRBJ2-5, reads GAGVSQTPSNKVTEKGKYVELRCDPISGHTALYWYRQSLGQGPEFLIYFQGTGAADDSGLPNDRFFAVRPEGSVSTLKIQRTERGDSAVYLCASSFTRGETQYFGPGTRLLVL.

V gene TRBV15 combines with J gene TRBJ2-1, with 8 bases that match TRBD1. The CDR3 totals 13 residues. Germline V CDR1 and CDR2: LNHNV, YYDKDF (reference sequence). J lost 5 bases, V lost 8 bases, and 5 bases had no gene match. CDR3 residues: CATLTTGDNEQFF. CDR3 sequence (DNA): TGTGCCACCCTCACGACAGGGGACAATGAGCAGTTCTTC.

The V call is TRBV27, the J call TRBJ1-2; D possibly corresponds to TRBD1 (5 bases). The germline V gene encodes CDR1 MNHEY and CDR2 SMNVEV (reference sequence). Trimming took 4 bases from V and 8 from J, leaving 11 bases between them. CDR3 size: 12 residues. The CDR3 here is CASSSAGEGYTF. CDR3 coding DNA: TGTGCCAGCAGTTCGGCGGGGGAGGGCTACACCTTC.

V and J are TRBV27 and TRBJ2-5, with 8 positions matching TRBD2. The CDR3 loop spans 14 amino acids. Trimming removed 3 bases from V and 5 bases from J; junction bases left unmatched: 5. Germline V gene lookup returns CDR1 MNHEY and CDR2 SMNVEV (reference sequence). The CDR3, as DNA: TGTGCCAGCAGTTTGCGGGGGGCCTGGGAGACCCAGTACTTC. This translates into CASSLRGAWETQYF.

This chain joins TRBV10-3 and TRBJ1-4, with a possible D match to TRBD1 (5 bases). The CDR3 is 13 amino acids. Between the trimmed V and J ends, which lost 9 bases and 10 bases, there was a span of 18 bases. Germline assignment: CDR1 ENHRY and CDR2 SYGVKD. In DNA, the CDR3 is TGTGCCATTAGAAAATCCCAGGGTGGAAAACTGTTTTTT. Protein sequence: CAIRKSQGGKLFF.

The J gene is TRBJ2-1, the V gene TRBV5-6; TRBD2 is a possible D gene (6 bases). The CDR3 has 16 residues. Germline loops: CDR1 SGHDT, CDR2 YYEEEE. V shed 5 bases and J shed 0 bases, with 15 bases lying between them. The CDR3: CASSLLRAGSYNEQFF. The CDR3 DNA is TGTGCCAGCAGTCTCCTCCGAGCGGGCTCCTACAATGAGCAGTTCTTC.

The chain joins TRBV7-9 to TRBJ2-2; TRBD1 matches 8 bases. Losses at the gene ends were 4 bases for V and 6 bases for J; bases not matched to a gene: 1. Germline V gene sequence: CDR1 SEHNR, CDR2 FQNEAQ (reference sequence). This CDR3 is 13 amino acids long. Here the CDR3 reads CASSSQGAGELFF. Written as DNA, the CDR3 is TGTGCCAGCAGCTCACAGGGGGCCGGGGAGCTGTTTTTT.

The chain joins TRBV18 to TRBJ1-5; no clear D gene. Germline CDR1 reads KGHSH; CDR2 reads LQKENI. V lost 2 bases to trimming and J lost 6 bases, with 14 bases between them. There are 15 residues in the CDR3. CDR3: CASSPGEGNSQPQHF. The DNA for the CDR3 is TGTGCCAGCTCACCAGGGGAAGGAAATAGTCAGCCCCAGCATTTT.

V usage is TRBV23-1 and J usage is TRBJ1-3; no clear D. TRBV23-1 falls under the ORF class, with uncertain function. Trimming took off 5 bases at V and 6 bases at J, with 5 bases between the two ends. There are 11 residues in the CDR3. In nucleotides, the CDR3 is TGCGCCAGCAGTGAACCAAACACCATATATTTT. Its protein product is CASSEPNTIYF.

CDR3 sequence reads: CASRATSGGALVKNIQYF. Written as DNA, the CDR3 is TGTGCCAGCAGGGCGACTAGCGGGGGGGCGCTGGTCAAAAACATTCAGTACTTC. The chain recombines TRBV5-6 with TRBJ2-4, with 14 bases lining up with TRBD2. With 5 bases clipped from V and 3 bases from J, the junction kept 10 bases outside the gene matches. The CDR3 extends over 18 amino acids. The germline V gene encodes CDR1 SGHDT and CDR2 YYEEEE.

The chain combines TRBV7-2 with TRBJ2-7; D possibly corresponds to TRBD2 (5 bases). Germline V gives CDR1 SGHTA, CDR2 FQGNSA. Trimming stripped 5 bases from V and 3 bases from J, with 8 bases between. CDR3 length: 12 residues. CDR3 sequence reads: CASSQDYYEQYF. The CDR3 DNA reads TGTGCCAGCAGCCAAGACTACTACGAGCAGTACTTC. Variable domain in full (rest from reference TRBV7-2 and TRBJ2-7): GAGVSQSPSNKVTEKGKDVELRCDPISGHTALYWYRQSLGQGLEFLIYFQGNSAPDKSGLPSDRFSAERTGGSVSTLTIQRTQQEDSAVYLCASSQDYYEQYFGPGTRLTVT.

Comments on this clone: In the same sample, other DNA sequences code for this CDR3. The chain links TRBV28 to TRBJ1-2; 7 bases are shared with TRBD1. CDR3 length: 15 residues. The germline V gene encodes CDR1 MDHEN and CDR2 SYDVKM. Germline trimming cut 2 bases from V and 4 bases from J; bases unmatched to any gene: 7. The CDR3 spells CASSLPSDRVYGYTF. The DNA of the CDR3 is TGTGCCAGCAGTTTACCATCCGACAGGGTCTATGGCTACACCTTC.

The genes are TRBV27 and TRBJ1-6, with 7 bases that match TRBD1. Germline V gene data show CDR1 as MNHEY and CDR2 as SMNVEV (reference sequence). V trimming: 6 bases; J trimming: 5 bases; junction bases outside the gene matches: 4. The CDR3 runs to 14 residues. The CDR3 loop reads CASRAGTDNSPLHF. CDR3 nucleotide sequence: TGTGCCAGCAGAGCCGGGACAGATAATTCACCCCTCCACTTT.

As for this clone: A clone one base away is much larger, so this may be a read error. The V and J genes are TRBV6-5 and TRBJ1-6; D is undetermined. The CDR3 contains 11 residues. Germline V CDR1 and CDR2: MNHEY, SVGAGI. The ends were cut back, 5 bases at V and 9 bases at J, with 5 bases in the middle. As DNA, the CDR3 is TGTGCCAGCAGTGAAAGTTCACCCCTCCACTTT. It encodes CASSESSPLHF.

The chain is built from TRBV29-1 and TRBJ2-7, with D possibly being TRBD2 (5 bases). Germline CDR1 is SQVTM and CDR2 is ANQGSEA. CDR3 length: 11 amino acids. V was shortened by 0 bases and J by 11 bases, with 11 bases between the two germline ends. The CDR3 DNA reads TGCAGCGTTGAAGATCGGTCGGGGAAGTACTTC. Its protein product is CSVEDRSGKYF.

The chain has TRBV5-8 and TRBJ2-2; possibly TRBD1 or TRBD2 for D (5 bases each). The V gene's germline CDR1 is SGHTS and CDR2 YDEGEE. The CDR3 spans 17 residues. With 2 bases removed from V and 6 bases from J, the gap between germline ends came to 20 bases. CDR3 loop: CASSFASGHTTAGELFF. The CDR3 bases are TGTGCCAGCAGCTTCGCCTCGGGGCATACTACGGCCGGGGAGCTGTTTTTT.

The chain couples TRBV5-1 to TRBJ2-7; 7 positions agree with TRBD2. The CDR3 contains 14 residues. The J segment lost 5 bases and the V segment lost 0 bases, leaving 5 bases of the junction unmatched. Germline V gene sequence: CDR1 SGHRS, CDR2 YFSETQ. The CDR3, as DNA: TGCGCCAGCAGCTTGGTAGCGGGTAACCACGAGCAGTACTTC. It is translated as CASSLVAGNHEQYF.

The V and J genes are TRBV2 and TRBJ2-4; D remains ambiguous. This CDR3 spans 16 amino acids. Trimming shortened V by 2 bases and J by 0 bases, and 11 bases separated the two germline ends. Germline values: CDR1 SNHLY, CDR2 FYNNEI. As DNA, the CDR3 is TGTGCCAGCAGTGAATCCTACGCCGGAGCCAAAAACATTCAGTACTTC. Translation gives CASSESYAGAKNIQYF.